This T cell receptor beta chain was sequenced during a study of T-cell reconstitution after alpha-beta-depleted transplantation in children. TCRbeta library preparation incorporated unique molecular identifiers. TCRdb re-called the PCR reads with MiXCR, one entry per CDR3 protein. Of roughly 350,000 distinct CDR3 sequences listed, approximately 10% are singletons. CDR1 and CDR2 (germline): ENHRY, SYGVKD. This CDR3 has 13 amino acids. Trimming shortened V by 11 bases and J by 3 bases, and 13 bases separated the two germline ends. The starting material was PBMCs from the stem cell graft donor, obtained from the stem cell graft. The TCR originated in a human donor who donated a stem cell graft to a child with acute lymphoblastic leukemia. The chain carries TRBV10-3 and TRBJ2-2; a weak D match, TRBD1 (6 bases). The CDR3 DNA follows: TGTGCCGTCTTAAGACAGGACACCGGGGAGCTGTTTTTT. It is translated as CAVLRQDTGELFF.